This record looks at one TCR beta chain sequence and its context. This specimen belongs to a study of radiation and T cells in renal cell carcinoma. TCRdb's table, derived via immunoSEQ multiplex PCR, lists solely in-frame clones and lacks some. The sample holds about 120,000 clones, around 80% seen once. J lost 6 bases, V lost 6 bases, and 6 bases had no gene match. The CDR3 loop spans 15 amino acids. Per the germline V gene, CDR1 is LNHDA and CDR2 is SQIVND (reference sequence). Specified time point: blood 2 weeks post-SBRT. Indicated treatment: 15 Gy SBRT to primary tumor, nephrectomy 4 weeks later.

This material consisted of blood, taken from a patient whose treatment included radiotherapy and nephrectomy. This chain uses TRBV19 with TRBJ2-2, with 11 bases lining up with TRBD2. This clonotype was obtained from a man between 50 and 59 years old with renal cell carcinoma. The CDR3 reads CASSLSGRAAGELFF. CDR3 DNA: TGTGCCAGTAGCCTTAGCGGGAGGGCCGCCGGGGAGCTGTTTTTT.